The rows below give T cell receptor beta chains drawn from one sample of a study of cytomegalovirus exposure and HLA in healthy donors. The repertoire was sequenced with immunoSEQ multiplex PCR; TCRdb's copy has only in-frame clones and lacks some. Of 200,000 to 250,000 clones listed, roughly 87% are singletons. The sequencing sample was made of PBMCs. These receptors all stem from a woman between 40 and 50 years old in good health and CMV-seropositive. Each CDR3 is given without its conserved first and last residue. Clone size is stated in some rows and not others, as once, few, many or a class when expanded.

v_gene | abundance | CDR3aa
TRBV5-1 | . | ASSLEPQAGKYEQY
TRBV5-4 | . | ASSPSARTRAYEQY
TRBV11-3 | . | ASSLDRVSSGSTDTQY
TRBV21-1 | . | ARDGLSTGELF
TRBV18 | . | ASSGQGTSYGYT
TRBV12-5 | . | ASGLNTGETQY
TRBV30 | . | AWTPPHRDPVGGTEAF
TRBV4-3 | . | ASSQDHGPTGNTIY
TRBV7-9 | once | ASSKQDSPLH
TRBV5-1 | . | ASSYEPRRDYT
TRBV5-6 | . | ASGDGTGGAGELF
TRBV29-1 | . | SVDVARGEQY
TRBV7-8 | . | ASSLQGIRQETQY
TRBV5-5 | . | ASSAPGGGEDGYT
TRBV9 | few | ASSVGQGNEKLF